This record concerns one T cell receptor (beta chain) sequence. This sample is part of a study of blood T cell repertoires in COVID-19. This CDR3 is built from 16 residues. With V trimmed by 6 bases and J by 0 bases, 7 bases remained unmatched. From germline, CDR1 is KGHSH and CDR2 LQKENI. Some clones are missing from TCRdb's copy, which holds only in-frame ones; the method was immunoSEQ multiplex PCR. The table has 150,000 or so clones, 87% seen once. This rearrangement joins TRBV18 to TRBJ1-3; 8 bases agree with TRBD1. This TCR came from a man older than 75 with acute or convalescent COVID-19. The sequencing sample was made of peripheral blood. The CDR3 reads CASSLTGGDSGNTIYF. The CDR3 region has the DNA TGTGCCAGCTCGCTAACAGGGGGAGACTCTGGAAACACCATATATTTT.